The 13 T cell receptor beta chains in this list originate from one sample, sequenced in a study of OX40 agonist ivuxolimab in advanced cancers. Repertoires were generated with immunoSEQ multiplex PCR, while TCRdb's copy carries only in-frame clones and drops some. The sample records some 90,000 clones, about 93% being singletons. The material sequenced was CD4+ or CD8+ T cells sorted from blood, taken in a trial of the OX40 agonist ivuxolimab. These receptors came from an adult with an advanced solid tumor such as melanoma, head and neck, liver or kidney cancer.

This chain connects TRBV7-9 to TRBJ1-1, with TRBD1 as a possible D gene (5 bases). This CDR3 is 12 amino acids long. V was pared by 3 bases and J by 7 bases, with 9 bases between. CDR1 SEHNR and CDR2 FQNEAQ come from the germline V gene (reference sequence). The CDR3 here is CASSFEGIEAFF. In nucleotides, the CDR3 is TGTGCCAGCAGCTTCGAGGGGATTGAAGCTTTCTTT.

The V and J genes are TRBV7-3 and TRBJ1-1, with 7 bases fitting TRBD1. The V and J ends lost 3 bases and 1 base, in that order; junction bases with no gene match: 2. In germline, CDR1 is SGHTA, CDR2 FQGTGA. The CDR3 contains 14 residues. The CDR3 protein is CASSLSGGNTEAFF. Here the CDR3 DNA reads TGTGCCAGCAGCTTGTCAGGGGGGAACACTGAAGCTTTCTTT.

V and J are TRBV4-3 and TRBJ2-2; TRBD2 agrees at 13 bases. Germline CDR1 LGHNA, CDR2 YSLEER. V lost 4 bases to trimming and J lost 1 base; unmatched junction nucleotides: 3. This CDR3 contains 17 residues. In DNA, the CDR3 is TGCGCCAGCAGCCGGAGGACTAGCGGGAGGAACACCGGGGAGCTGTTTTTT. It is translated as CASSRRTSGRNTGELFF.

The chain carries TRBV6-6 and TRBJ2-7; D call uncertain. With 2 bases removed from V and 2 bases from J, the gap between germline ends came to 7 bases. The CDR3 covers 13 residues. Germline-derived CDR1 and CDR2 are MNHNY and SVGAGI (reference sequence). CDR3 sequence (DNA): TGTGCCAGCAGTTACGCTCAAACCTACGAGCAGTACTTC. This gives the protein CASSYAQTYEQYF.

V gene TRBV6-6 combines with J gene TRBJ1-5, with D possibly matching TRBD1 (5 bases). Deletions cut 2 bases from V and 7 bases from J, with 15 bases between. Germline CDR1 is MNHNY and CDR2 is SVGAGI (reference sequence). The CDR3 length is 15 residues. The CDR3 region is CASSYDPRQGQPQHF. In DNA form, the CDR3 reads TGTGCCAGCAGTTACGATCCCCGGCAGGGCCAGCCCCAGCATTTT.

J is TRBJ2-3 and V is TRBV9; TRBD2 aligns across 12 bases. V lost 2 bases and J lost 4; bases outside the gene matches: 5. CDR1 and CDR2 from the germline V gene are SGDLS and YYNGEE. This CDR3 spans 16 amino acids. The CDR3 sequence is CASSVTSGSPPDTQYF. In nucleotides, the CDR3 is TGTGCCAGCAGCGTGACTAGCGGGAGCCCCCCAGATACGCAGTATTTT.

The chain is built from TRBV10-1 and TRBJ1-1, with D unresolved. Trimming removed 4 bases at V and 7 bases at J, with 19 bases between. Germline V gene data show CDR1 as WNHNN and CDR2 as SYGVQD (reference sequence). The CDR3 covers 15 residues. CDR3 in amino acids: CASSAPPGLDYEAFF. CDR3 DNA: TGCGCCAGCAGTGCCCCCCCCGGCTTGGATTATGAAGCTTTCTTT.

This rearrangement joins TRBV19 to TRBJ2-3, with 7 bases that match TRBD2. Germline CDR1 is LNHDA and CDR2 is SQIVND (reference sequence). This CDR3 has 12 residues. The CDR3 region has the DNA TGTGCAGCGGGATTAAGCACAGATACGCAGTATTTT. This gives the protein CAAGLSTDTQYF.

Here the CDR3 reads CASSRLAGVGNEQFF. CDR3 nucleotides: TGTGCCAGCAGCAGACTAGCGGGAGTTGGCAATGAGCAGTTCTTC. The gene calls are TRBV7-9 and TRBJ2-1; 12 bases agree with TRBD2. This CDR3 is built from 15 residues. Trimming took 5 bases from V and 6 from J; bases not matched to a gene: 5. Germline V lookup: CDR1 SEHNR, CDR2 FQNEAQ (reference sequence).

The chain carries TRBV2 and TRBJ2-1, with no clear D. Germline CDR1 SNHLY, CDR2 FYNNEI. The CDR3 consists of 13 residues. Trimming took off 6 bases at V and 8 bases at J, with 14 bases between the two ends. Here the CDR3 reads CASSGLSLDEQFF. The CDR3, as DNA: TGTGCCAGCAGCGGCCTGAGCCTCGATGAGCAGTTCTTC. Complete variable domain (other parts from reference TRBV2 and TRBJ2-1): EPEVTQTPSHQVTQMGQEVILRCVPISNHLYFYWYRQILGQKVEFLVSFYNNEISEKSEIFDDQFSVERPDGSNFTLKIRSTKLEDSAMYFCASSGLSLDEQFFGPGTRLTVL.

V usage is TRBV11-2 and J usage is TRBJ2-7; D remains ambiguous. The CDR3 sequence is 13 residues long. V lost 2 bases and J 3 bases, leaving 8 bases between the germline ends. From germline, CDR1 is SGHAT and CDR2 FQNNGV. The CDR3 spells CASSLSVGYEQYF. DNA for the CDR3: TGTGCCAGCAGCTTAAGCGTTGGCTACGAGCAGTACTTC. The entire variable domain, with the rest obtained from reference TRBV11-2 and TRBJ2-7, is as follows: EAGVAQSPRYKIIEKRQSVAFWCNPISGHATLYWYQQILGQGPKLLIQFQNNGVVDDSQLPKDRFSAERLKGVDSTLKIQPAKLEDSAVYLCASSLSVGYEQYFGPGTRLTVT.

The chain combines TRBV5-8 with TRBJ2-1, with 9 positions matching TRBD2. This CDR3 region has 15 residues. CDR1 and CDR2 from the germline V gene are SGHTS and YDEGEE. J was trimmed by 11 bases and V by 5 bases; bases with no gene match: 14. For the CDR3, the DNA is TGTGCCAGCAGTGAGGCGGGAGGGCCAAAGAACCAGCAGTTCTTC. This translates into CASSEAGGPKNQQFF.

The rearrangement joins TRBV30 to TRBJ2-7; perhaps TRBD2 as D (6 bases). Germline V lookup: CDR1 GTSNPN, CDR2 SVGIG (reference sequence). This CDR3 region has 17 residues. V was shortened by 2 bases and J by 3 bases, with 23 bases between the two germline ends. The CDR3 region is CAWSPLPPGLLLYEQYF. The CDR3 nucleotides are TGTGCCTGGAGTCCCCTCCCCCCGGGACTCCTACTCTACGAGCAGTACTTC.